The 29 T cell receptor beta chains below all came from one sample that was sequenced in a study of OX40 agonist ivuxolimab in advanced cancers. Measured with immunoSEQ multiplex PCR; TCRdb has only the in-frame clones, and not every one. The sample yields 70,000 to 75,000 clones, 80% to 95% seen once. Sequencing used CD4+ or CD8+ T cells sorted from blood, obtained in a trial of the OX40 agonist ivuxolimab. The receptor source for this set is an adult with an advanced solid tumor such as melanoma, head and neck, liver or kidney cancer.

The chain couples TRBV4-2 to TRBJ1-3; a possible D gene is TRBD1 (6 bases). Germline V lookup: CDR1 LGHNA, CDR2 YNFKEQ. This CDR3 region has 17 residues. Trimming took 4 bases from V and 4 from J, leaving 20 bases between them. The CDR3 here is CASSPSYEGTRGNTIYF. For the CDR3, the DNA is TGTGCCAGCAGCCCATCGTACGAAGGGACACGGGGAAACACCATATATTTT.

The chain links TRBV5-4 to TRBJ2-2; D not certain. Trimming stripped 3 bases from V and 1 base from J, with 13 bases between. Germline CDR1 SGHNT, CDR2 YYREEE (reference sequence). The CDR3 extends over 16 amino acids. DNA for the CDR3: TGTGCCAGCAGCTCCCAAGGTACTCGGAACACCGGGGAGCTGTTTTTT. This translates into CASSSQGTRNTGELFF.

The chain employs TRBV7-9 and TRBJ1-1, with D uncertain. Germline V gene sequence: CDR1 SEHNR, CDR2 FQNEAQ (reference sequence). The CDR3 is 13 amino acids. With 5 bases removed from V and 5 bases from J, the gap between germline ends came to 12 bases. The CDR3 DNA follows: TGTGCCAGCAGCCTAGACCTGGGGACTGAAGCTTTCTTT. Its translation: CASSLDLGTEAFF.

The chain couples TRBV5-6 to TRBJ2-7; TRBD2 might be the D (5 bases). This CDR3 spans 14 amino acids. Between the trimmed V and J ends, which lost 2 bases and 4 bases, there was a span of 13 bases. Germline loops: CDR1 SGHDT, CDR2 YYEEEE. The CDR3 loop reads CASSLGVGVYEQYF. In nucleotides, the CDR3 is TGTGCCAGCAGCTTAGGAGTGGGAGTATACGAGCAGTACTTC.

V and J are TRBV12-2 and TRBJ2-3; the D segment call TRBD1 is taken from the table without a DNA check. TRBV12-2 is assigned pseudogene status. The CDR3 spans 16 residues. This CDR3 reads CASRLGQGTGTDTQYF. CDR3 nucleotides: TGTGCAAGTCGCTTAGGACAGGGGACCGGCACAGATACGCAGTATTTT.

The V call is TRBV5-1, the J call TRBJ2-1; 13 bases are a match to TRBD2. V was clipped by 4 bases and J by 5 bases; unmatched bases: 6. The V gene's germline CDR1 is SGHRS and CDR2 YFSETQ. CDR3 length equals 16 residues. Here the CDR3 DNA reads TGCGCCAGCAGCAAAGGGACTAGCGGGGTCAACAATGAGCAGTTCTTC. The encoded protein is CASSKGTSGVNNEQFF.

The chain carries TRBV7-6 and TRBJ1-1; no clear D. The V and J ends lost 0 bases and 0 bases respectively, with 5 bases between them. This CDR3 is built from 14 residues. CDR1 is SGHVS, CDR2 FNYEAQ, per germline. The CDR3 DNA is TGTGCCAGCAGCTTAGCGCCGGTGAACACTGAAGCTTTCTTT. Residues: CASSLAPVNTEAFF.

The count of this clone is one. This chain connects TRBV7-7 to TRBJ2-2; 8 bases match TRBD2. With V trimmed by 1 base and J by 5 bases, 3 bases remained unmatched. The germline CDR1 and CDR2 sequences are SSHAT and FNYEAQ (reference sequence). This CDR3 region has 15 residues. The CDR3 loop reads CASSLGREGTGELFF. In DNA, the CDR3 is TGTGCCAGCAGCTTAGGACGGGAGGGTACCGGGGAGCTGTTTTTT.

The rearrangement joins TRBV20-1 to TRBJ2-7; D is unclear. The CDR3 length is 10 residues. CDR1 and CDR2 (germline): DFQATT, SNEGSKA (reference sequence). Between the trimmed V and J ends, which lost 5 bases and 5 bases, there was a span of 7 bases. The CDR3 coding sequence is TGCAGTGCTGCAAATAACGAGCAGTACTTC. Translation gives CSAANNEQYF.

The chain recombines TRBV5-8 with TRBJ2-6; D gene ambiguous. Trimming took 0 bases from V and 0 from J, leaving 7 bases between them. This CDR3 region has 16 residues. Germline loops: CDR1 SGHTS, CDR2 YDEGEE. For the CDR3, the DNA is TGTGCCAGCAGCTTGGGTCTAGTCTCTGGGGCCAACGTCCTGACTTTC. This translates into CASSLGLVSGANVLTF. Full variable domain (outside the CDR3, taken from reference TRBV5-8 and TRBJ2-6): EAGVTQSPTHLIKTRGQQATLRCSPISGHTSVYWYQQALGLGLQFLLWYDEGEERNRGNFPPRFSGRQFPNYSSELNVNALELEDSALYLCASSLGLVSGANVLTFGAGSRLTVL.

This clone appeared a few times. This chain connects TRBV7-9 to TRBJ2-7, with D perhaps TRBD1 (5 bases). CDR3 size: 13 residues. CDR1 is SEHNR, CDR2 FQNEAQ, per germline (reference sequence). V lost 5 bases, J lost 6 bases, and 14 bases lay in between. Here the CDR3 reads CASSPFREREQYF. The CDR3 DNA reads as TGTGCCAGCAGCCCATTCAGGGAACGCGAGCAGTACTTC.

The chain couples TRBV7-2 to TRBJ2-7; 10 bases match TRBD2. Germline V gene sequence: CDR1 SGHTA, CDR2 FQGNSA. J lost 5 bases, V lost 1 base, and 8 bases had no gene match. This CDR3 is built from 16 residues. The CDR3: CASSLVPSGSNDEQYF. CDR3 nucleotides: TGTGCCAGCAGCTTAGTGCCTAGCGGGAGCAATGACGAGCAGTACTTC.

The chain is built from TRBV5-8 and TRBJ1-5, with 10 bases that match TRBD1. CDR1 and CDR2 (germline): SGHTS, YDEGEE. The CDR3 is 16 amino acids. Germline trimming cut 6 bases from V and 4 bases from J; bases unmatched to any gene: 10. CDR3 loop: CASTRQGAVGNQPQHF. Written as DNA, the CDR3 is TGTGCCAGCACCAGACAGGGGGCTGTCGGTAATCAGCCCCAGCATTTT.

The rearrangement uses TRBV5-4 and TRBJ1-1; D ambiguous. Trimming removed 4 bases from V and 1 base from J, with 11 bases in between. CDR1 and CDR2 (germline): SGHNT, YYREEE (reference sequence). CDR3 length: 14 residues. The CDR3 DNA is TGTGCCAGCAGCCCCTCGTCGACGAACACTGAAGCTTTCTTT. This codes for CASSPSSTNTEAFF.

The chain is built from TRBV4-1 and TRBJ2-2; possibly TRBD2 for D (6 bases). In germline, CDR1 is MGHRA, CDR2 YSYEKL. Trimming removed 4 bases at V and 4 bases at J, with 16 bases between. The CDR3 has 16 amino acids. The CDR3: CASSLNPQGGTGELFF. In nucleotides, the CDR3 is TGCGCCAGCAGCCTTAATCCCCAGGGAGGCACCGGGGAGCTGTTTTTT.

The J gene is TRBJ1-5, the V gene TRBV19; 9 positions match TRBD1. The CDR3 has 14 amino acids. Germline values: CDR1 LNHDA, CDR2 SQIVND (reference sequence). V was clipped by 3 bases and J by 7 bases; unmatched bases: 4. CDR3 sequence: CASSIAGQGQPQHF. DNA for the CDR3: TGTGCCAGTAGTATCGCGGGACAGGGACAGCCCCAGCATTTT.

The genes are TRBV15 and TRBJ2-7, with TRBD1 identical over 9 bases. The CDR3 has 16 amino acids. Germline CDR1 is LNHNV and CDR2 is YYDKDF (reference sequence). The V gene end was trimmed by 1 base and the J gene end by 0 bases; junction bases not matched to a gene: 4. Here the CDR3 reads CATSRGTGANSYEQYF. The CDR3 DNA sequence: TGTGCCACCAGCAGAGGGACAGGGGCCAACTCCTACGAGCAGTACTTC.

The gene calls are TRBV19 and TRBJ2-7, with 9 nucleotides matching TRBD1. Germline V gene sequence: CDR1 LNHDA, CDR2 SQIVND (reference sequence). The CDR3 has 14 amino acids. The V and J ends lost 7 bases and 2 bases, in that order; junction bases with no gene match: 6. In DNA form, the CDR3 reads TGTGCCAGTATGGAGCGACAGGGGGCCTACGAGCAGTACTTC. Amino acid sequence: CASMERQGAYEQYF.

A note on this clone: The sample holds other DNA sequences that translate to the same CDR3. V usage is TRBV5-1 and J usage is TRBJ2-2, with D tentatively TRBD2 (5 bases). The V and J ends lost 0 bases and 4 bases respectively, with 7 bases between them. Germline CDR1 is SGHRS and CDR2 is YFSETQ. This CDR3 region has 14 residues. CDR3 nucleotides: TGCGCCAGCAGCTTGGTTGAGGGCACCGGGGAGCTGTTTTTT. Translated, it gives CASSLVEGTGELFF. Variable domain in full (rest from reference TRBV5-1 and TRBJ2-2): KAGVTQTPRYLIKTRGQQVTLSCSPISGHRSVSWYQQTPGQGLQFLFEYFSETQRNKGNFPGRFSGRQFSNSRSEMNVSTLELGDSALYLCASSLVEGTGELFFGEGSRLTVL.

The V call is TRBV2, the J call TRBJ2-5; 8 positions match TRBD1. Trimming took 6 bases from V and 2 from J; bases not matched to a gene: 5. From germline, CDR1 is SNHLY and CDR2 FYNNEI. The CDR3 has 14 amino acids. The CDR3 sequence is CASSVQGGQETQYF. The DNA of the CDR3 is TGTGCCAGCAGCGTACAGGGGGGACAAGAGACCCAGTACTTC.

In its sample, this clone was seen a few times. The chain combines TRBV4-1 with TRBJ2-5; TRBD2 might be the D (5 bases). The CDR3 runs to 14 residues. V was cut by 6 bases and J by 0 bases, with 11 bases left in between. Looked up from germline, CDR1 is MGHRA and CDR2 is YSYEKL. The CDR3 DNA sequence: TGCGCCAGCAGTGGACTTTCGTACCAAGAGACCCAGTACTTC. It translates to CASSGLSYQETQYF.

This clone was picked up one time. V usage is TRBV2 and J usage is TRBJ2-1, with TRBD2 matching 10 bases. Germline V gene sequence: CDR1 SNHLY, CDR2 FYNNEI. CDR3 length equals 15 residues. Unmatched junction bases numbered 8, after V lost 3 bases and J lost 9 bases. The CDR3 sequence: CASSEASGRASEQFF. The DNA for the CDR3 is TGTGCCAGCAGTGAGGCCAGCGGGAGGGCCAGTGAGCAGTTCTTC. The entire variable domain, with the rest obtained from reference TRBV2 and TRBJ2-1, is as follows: EPEVTQTPSHQVTQMGQEVILRCVPISNHLYFYWYRQILGQKVEFLVSFYNNEISEKSEIFDDQFSVERPDGSNFTLKIRSTKLEDSAMYFCASSEASGRASEQFFGPGTRLTVL.

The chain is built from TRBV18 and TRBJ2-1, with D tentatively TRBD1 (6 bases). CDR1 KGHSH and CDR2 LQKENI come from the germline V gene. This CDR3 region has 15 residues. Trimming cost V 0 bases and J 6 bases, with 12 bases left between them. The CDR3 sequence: CASSPPQGSANEQFF. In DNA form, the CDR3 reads TGTGCCAGCTCACCACCACAGGGCTCGGCCAATGAGCAGTTCTTC.

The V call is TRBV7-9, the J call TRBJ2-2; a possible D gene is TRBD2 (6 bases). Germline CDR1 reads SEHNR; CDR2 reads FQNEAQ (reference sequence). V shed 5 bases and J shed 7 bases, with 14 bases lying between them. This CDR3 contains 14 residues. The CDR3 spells CASSPRDSYGELFF. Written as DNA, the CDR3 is TGTGCCAGCAGCCCCCGGGACTCTTACGGGGAGCTGTTTTTT.

CDR3 amino acids: CAWSVGTTNEKLFF. Here the CDR3 DNA reads TGTGCCTGGAGTGTGGGAACAACTAATGAAAAACTGTTTTTT. The chain is built from TRBV30 and TRBJ1-4, with no clear D. Looked up from germline, CDR1 is GTSNPN and CDR2 is SVGIG (reference sequence). The CDR3 runs to 14 residues. With 0 bases removed from V and 0 bases from J, the gap between germline ends came to 5 bases. Filled out from reference TRBV30 and TRBJ1-4, the complete variable domain reads SQTIHQWPATLVQPVGSPLSLECTVEGTSNPNLYWYRQAAGRGLQLLFYSVGIGQISSEVPQNLSASRPQDRQFILSSKKLLLSDSGFYLCAWSVGTTNEKLFFGSGTQLSVL.

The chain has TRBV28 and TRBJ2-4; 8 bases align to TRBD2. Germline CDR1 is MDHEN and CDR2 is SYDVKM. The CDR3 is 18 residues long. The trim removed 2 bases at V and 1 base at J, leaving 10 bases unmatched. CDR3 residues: CASSLVVGGGWAKNIQYF. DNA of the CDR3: TGTGCCAGCAGTTTAGTGGTAGGCGGGGGGTGGGCCAAAAACATTCAGTACTTC.

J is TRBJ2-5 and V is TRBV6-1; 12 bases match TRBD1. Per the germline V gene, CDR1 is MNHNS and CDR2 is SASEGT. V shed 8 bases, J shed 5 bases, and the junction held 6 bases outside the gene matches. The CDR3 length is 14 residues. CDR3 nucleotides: TGTGCCAGCCTGGGACAGGGGGCGGACGAGACCCAGTACTTC. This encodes CASLGQGADETQYF.

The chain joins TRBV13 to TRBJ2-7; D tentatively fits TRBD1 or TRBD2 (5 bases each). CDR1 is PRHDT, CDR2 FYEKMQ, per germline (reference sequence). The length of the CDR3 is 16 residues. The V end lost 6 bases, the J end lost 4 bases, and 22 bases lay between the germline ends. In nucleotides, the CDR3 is TGTGCCAGCAGAAACCAGGGAGAGGATTCCCTTTACGAGCAGTACTTC. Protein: CASRNQGEDSLYEQYF.

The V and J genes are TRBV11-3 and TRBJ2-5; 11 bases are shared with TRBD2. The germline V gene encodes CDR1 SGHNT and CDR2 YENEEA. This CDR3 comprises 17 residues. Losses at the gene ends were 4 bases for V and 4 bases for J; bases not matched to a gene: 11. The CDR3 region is CASSWGTSGLTGETQYF. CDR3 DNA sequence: TGTGCCAGCAGCTGGGGGACTAGCGGACTCACGGGAGAGACCCAGTACTTC.